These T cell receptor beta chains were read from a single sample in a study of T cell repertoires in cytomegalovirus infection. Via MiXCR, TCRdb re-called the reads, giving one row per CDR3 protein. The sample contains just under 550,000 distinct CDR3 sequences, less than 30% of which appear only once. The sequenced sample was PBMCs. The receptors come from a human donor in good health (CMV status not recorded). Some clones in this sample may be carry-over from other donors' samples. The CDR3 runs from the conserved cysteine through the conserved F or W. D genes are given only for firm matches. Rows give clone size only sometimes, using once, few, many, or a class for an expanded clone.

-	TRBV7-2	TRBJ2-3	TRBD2	TGTGCCAGCAGCGCCCTAGGAGCGGGAGTTCCAGATACGCAGTATTTT	CASSALGAGVPDTQYF
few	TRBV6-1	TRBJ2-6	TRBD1	TGTGCCAGCAGCTCCATCCCTCGGACAGGGAAGGCTGGGGCCAACGTCCTGACTTTC	CASSSIPRTGKAGANVLTF
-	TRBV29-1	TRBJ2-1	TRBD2	TGCAGCGTTGGGGCTGCTAGCGGGAGAAATGAGCAGTTCTTC	CSVGAASGRNEQFF
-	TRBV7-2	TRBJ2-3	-	TGTGCCAGCAGCTACTCACGGGCGGGTTGGGATAAGCAGTTTTTT	CASSYSRAGWDKQFF
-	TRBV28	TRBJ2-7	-	TGTGCCACCCCCGGAGTGCAGACTGGCGAGCAGTACTTC	CATPGVQTGEQYF
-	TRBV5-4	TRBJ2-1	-	TGTGCCAGCACCCTGGGGATAGAGCAGTTCTTC	CASTLGIEQFF
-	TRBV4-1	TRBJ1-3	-	TGCGCCAGCAGCCGGCCCGACACCCTGGAAAGCACCATATATTTT	CASSRPDTLESTIYF
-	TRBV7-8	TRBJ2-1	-	TGTGCCAGCAGCCCCCGACTAGATCCTAACAATGAGCAGTTCTTC	CASSPRLDPNNEQFF
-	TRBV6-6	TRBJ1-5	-	TGTGCCAGCAGTGCAGGGTTGGATCAGCCCCAGCATTTT	CASSAGLDQPQHF
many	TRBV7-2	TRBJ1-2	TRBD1	TGTGCCAGCAGTTTTGACAGGGGTAGGATCGGAGAGAGCTACACCTTC	CASSFDRGRIGESYTF
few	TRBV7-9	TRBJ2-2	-	TGTGCCAGCAGTCGAGCGACCTACACCGGGGAGCTGTTTTTT	CASSRATYTGELFF
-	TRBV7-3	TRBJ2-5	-	TGTGCCAGCAGTACAGGGACGGGAGAGACCCAGTACTTC	CASSTGTGETQYF
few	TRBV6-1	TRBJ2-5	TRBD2	TGTGCCAGCAGTGATAAGCGGGACTATCAAGAGACCCAGTACTTC	CASSDKRDYQETQYF
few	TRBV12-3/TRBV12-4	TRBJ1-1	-	TGTGCCAGCAGTAACAGGGTAGGTAACACTGAAGCTTTCTTT	CASSNRVGNTEAFF
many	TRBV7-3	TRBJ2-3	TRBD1	TGTGCCAGCAGCCAGGGGGACAGGGGTTCACTCTGGGGTACGCAGTATTTT	CASSQGDRGSLWGTQYF
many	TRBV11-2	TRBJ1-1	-	TGTGCCAGCAGTCCTGAGATTTATGGCACTGAAGCTTTCTTT	CASSPEIYGTEAFF
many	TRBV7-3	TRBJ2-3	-	TGTGCCAGCAGCTTAGGGCCCGGGCCAGATACGCAGTATTTT	CASSLGPGPDTQYF
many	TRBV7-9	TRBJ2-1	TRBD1	TGTGCCAGCAGCTTAGTTGGGACAGGGACCTACAATGAGCAGTTCTTC	CASSLVGTGTYNEQFF
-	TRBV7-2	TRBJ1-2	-	TGTGCCAGCAGCTTAGGTCAGGGCCCATACTATGGCTACACCTTC	CASSLGQGPYYGYTF
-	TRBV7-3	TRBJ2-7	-	TGTGCCAGCAGCTGGGGGGGGGCAAGAACCTACGAGCAGTACTTC	CASSWGGARTYEQYF
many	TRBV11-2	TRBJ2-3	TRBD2	TGTGCCAGCAGCTTAGAAGGGGCGGGAGCCACAGATACGCAGTATTTT	CASSLEGAGATDTQYF
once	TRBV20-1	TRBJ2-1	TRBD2	TGCAGTGCTACGGCTAGCGGCATATATGAGCAGTTCTTC	CSATASGIYEQFF
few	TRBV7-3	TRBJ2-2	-	TGTGCCAGCAGCTTATATGCCGGGCTAAACACCGGGGAGCTGTTTTTT	CASSLYAGLNTGELFF
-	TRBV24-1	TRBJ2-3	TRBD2	TGTGCCACCAGTGATCCAACGCGGGGGGGGACAGATACGCAGTATTTT	CATSDPTRGGTDTQYF
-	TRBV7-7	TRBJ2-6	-	TGTGCCAGCAGCGCGGGACACGTCTCTGGGGCCAACGTCCTGACTTTC	CASSAGHVSGANVLTF
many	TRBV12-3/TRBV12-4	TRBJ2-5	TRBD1	TGTGCCAGCTGCCCGGTAGGGGCAGGGGGCCTTTCGGGTAGGACCCAGTACTTC	CASCPVGAGGLSGRTQYF
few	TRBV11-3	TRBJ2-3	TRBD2	TGTGCCAGCAGCGAGTCTGCGGGAGCAGATACGCAGTATTTT	CASSESAGADTQYF
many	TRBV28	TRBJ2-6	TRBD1	TGTGCCAGCAGTCCTGGACAGGGAGGCTCTGGGGCCAACGTCCTGACTTTC	CASSPGQGGSGANVLTF
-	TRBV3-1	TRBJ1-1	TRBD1	TGTGCCAGCAGCCTATCGGACAGGATGAACACTGAAGCTTTCTTT	CASSLSDRMNTEAFF
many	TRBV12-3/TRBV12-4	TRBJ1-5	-	TGTGCCAGCAGTTTGGGACAACTCAATCAGCCCCAGCATTTT	CASSLGQLNQPQHF
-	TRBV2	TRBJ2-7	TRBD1	TGTGCCAGCAGTGAAGACAGGGGATACGAGCAGTACTTC	CASSEDRGYEQYF
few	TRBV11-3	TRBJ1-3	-	TGTGCCAGCACTGGCAGGATCTCTGGAAACACCATATATTTT	CASTGRISGNTIYF
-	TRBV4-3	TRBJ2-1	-	TGCGCCAGCAGCCAAGAGGGGGTCGGGGGCCAGGGTGAGCAGTTCTTC	CASSQEGVGGQGEQFF
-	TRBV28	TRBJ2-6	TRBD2	TGTGCCAGCAGTTTATCGGCAGGGACTATCTCTGGGGCCAACGTCCTGACTTTC	CASSLSAGTISGANVLTF
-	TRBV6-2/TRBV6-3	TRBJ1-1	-	TGTGCCAGCACCACGGGGGGATTTGAAGCTTTCTTT	CASTTGGFEAFF
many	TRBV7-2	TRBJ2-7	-	TGTGCCAGCAGCTTAGAAGGTCAGCTTAGCTCCTACGAGCAGTACTTC	CASSLEGQLSSYEQYF
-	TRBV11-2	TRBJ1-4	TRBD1	TGTGCCAGCAGCCCTTCGGACAGGGCAACTAATGAAAAACTGTTTTTT	CASSPSDRATNEKLFF
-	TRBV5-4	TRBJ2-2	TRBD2	TGTGCCAGCAGCTCACTAGCGGGAGGGGTCACCGGGGAGCTGTTTTTT	CASSSLAGGVTGELFF
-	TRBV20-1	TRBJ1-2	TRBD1	TGCAGTGCTGATTACAGGGGACGCGGCTACACCTTC	CSADYRGRGYTF
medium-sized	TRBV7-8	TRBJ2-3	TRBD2	TGTGCCAGCAGCCCCACTAGCGGCACAGATACGCAGTATTTT	CASSPTSGTDTQYF
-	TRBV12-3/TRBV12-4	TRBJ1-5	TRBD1	TGTGCCAGCAGTCCGCAGGGGGTAAGCAATCAGCCCCAGCATTTT	CASSPQGVSNQPQHF
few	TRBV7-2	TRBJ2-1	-	TGTGCCAGCAGCCCCCCAATGATCTACAATGAGCAGTTCTTC	CASSPPMIYNEQFF
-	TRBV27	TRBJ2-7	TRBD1	TGTGCCAGCAGTCTCAGGGGGCGAAAAGGAAGAGACTATTCTTCCTACGAGCAGTACTTC	CASSLRGRKGRDYSSYEQYF
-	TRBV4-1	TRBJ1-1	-	TGCGCCAGCAGCCAAGATCCCGGGCCGGGGAACACTGAAGCTTTCTTT	CASSQDPGPGNTEAFF
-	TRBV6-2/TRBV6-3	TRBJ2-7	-	TGTGCCAGCAGTCAGGGGGGACTCAGGTACTTC	CASSQGGLRYF
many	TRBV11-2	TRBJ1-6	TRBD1	TGTGCCAGCAGCCCCGGTCCCGGGACAGGGATCGGTAATTCACCCCTCCACTTT	CASSPGPGTGIGNSPLHF
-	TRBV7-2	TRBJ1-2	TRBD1	TGTGCCAGCAGCCCTCACCCCGGGACAGGGGGCGGTAACTATGGCTACACCTTC	CASSPHPGTGGGNYGYTF
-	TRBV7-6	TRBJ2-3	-	TGTGCCAGCAGCGCCCGTGGCGGGAGCACAGATACGCAGTATTTT	CASSARGGSTDTQYF